The 13 T cell receptor beta chains below were found in one sample sequenced in a study of blood T cell repertoires in COVID-19. The repertoire was sequenced with immunoSEQ multiplex PCR; TCRdb's copy has only in-frame clones and lacks some. The sample gives 350,000 to 400,000 clones, approximately 90% of which show up once; 0.8% to 0.9% is in the top ten. The sequencing input was PBMCs or T cells enriched from blood (not recorded which). All receptors derive from a woman aged 40 to 50 who had been exposed to COVID-19.

The chain is built from TRBV28 and TRBJ2-7; D perhaps matches TRBD1 (6 bases). The V gene lost 4 bases and the J gene lost 3 bases, with 7 bases spanning the gap. This CDR3 comprises 12 residues. Germline-derived CDR1 and CDR2 are MDHEN and SYDVKM. CDR3 region: CASSSGVYEQYF. CDR3 sequence (DNA): TGTGCCAGCAGTTCAGGGGTCTACGAGCAGTACTTC.

This chain links TRBV30 with TRBJ2-3, with 10 nucleotides matching TRBD1. The V and J ends lost 2 bases and 3 bases, in that order; junction bases with no gene match: 14. This CDR3 has 18 residues. Germline lookup yields CDR1 GTSNPN and CDR2 SVGIG (reference sequence). CDR3: CAWSRRPGQGKQTDTQYF. The CDR3 nucleotides read TGTGCCTGGAGTCGTAGGCCGGGACAGGGGAAGCAAACAGATACGCAGTATTTT.

A remark on this clone: Relative to the germline gene, one junction end is altered; a read error may explain this. J is TRBJ2-5 and V is TRBV7-7; weak D call: TRBD2 (5 bases). This CDR3 comprises 15 residues. Germline lookup yields CDR1 SSHAT and CDR2 FNYEAQ (reference sequence). CDR3 region: CASSLSTTTQETQYF. For the CDR3, the DNA is TGTGCTAGCAGCTTATCGACTACCACACAAGAGACCCAGTACTTC.

The chain employs TRBV7-2 and TRBJ1-1; 7 positions agree with TRBD1. This CDR3 spans 14 amino acids. After removal of 6 bases from V and 0 bases from J, the junction contained 4 bases not matched to a gene. Germline V CDR1 and CDR2: SGHTA, FQGNSA. The CDR3 DNA reads TGTGCCAGCAGACAGGGGCGTTTGAACACTGAAGCTTTCTTT. It yields the protein CASRQGRLNTEAFF.

CDR3 region: CASSLAGGWTEAFF. The CDR3 region has the DNA TGTGCCAGCTCACTGGCAGGGGGATGGACTGAAGCTTTCTTT. This sequence joins TRBV18 and TRBJ1-1; TRBD1 matches 7 bases. Germline values: CDR1 KGHSH, CDR2 LQKENI. The CDR3 has 14 residues. Unmatched junction bases numbered 7, after V lost 4 bases and J lost 5 bases.

The chain employs TRBV5-6 and TRBJ2-1; TRBD2 agrees at 15 bases. With V trimmed by 4 bases and J by 7 bases, 9 bases remained unmatched. The CDR3 consists of 17 residues. Germline CDR1 is SGHDT and CDR2 is YYEEEE. Here the CDR3 reads CASSLRTSGGARNEQFF. The CDR3 DNA reads as TGTGCCAGCAGCCTACGGACTAGCGGGGGGGCCAGGAATGAGCAGTTCTTC.

The genes are TRBV30 and TRBJ2-3; 9 bases line up with TRBD2. V dropped 4 bases and J dropped 0; count of bases not matched to a gene: 2. The CDR3 spans 14 residues. CDR1 and CDR2 (germline): GTSNPN, SVGIG (reference sequence). CDR3 sequence reads: CAWKREVSTDTQYF. The CDR3 DNA reads TGTGCCTGGAAGCGGGAGGTTAGCACAGATACGCAGTATTTT. The variable domain in full, completed from reference TRBV30 and TRBJ2-3, reads SQTIHQWPATLVQPVGSPLSLECTVEGTSNPNLYWYRQAAGRGLQLLFYSVGIGQISSEVPQNLSASRPQDRQFILSSKKLLLSDSGFYLCAWKREVSTDTQYFGPGTRLTVL.

The rearrangement joins TRBV7-9 to TRBJ1-2, with 8 bases aligning to TRBD1. The V segment lost 5 bases and the J segment 8 bases; nucleotides outside the gene matches: 7. This CDR3 spans 13 amino acids. Germline V gives CDR1 SEHNR, CDR2 FQNEAQ (reference sequence). The CDR3 DNA sequence: TGTGCCAGCAGCGCCAGACAGGGGCGCGGCTACACCTTC. The encoded protein is CASSARQGRGYTF. The full variable domain, completed using reference TRBV7-9 and TRBJ1-2, is DTGVSQNPRHKITKRGQNVTFRCDPISEHNRLYWYRQTLGQGPEFLTYFQNEAQLEKSRLLSDRFSAERPKGSFSTLEIQRTEQGDSAMYLCASSARQGRGYTFGSGTRLTVV.

The CDR3: CASSFWQGADNEQFF. The CDR3 DNA sequence: TGTGCCAGCAGTTTTTGGCAGGGTGCCGACAATGAGCAGTTCTTC. The gene calls are TRBV27 and TRBJ2-1, with D tentatively TRBD1 (5 bases). V lost 3 bases and J 5 bases, leaving 14 bases between the germline ends. Germline V lookup: CDR1 MNHEY, CDR2 SMNVEV (reference sequence). The CDR3 spans 15 residues.

CDR3 nucleotide sequence: TGTGCCTGGAGTGTGGGAGGTTCGCTAGCCCATGAGCAGTTCTTC. This codes for CAWSVGGSLAHEQFF. The chain has TRBV30 and TRBJ2-1; possible D gene TRBD2, 6 bases. With 0 bases removed from V and 8 bases from J, the gap between germline ends came to 17 bases. Germline V lookup: CDR1 GTSNPN, CDR2 SVGIG (reference sequence). This CDR3 is 15 amino acids long.

The V gene is TRBV27, the J gene TRBJ1-2; 7 nucleotides align to TRBD1. This CDR3 is 15 amino acids long. Germline loops: CDR1 MNHEY, CDR2 SMNVEV (reference sequence). Trimming took 5 bases from V and 1 from J; bases not matched to a gene: 7. The CDR3 DNA is TGTGCCAGCAGTCCACAGGGGTGGGATAACTATGGCTACACCTTC. Its translation: CASSPQGWDNYGYTF.

As DNA, the CDR3 is TGTGCCAGCTCACGCCGGACTAGCGGGAGTCGCGAGCAGTACTTC. Its translation is CASSRRTSGSREQYF. The chain employs TRBV18 and TRBJ2-7, with 13 bases aligning to TRBD2. Germline-derived CDR1 and CDR2 are KGHSH and LQKENI. The CDR3 length is 15 residues. V lost 4 bases, J lost 6 bases, and 6 bases stayed unmatched.

V and J are TRBV7-9 and TRBJ2-5; 9 nucleotides agree with TRBD1. V lost 5 bases to trimming and J lost 5 bases; unmatched junction nucleotides: 9. The CDR3 sequence is 15 residues long. Germline CDR1 SEHNR, CDR2 FQNEAQ (reference sequence). CDR3 region: CASSRTGGRGETQYF. CDR3 sequence (DNA): TGTGCCAGCAGCCGTACAGGGGGCCGAGGGGAGACCCAGTACTTC. The full variable domain, with the rest looked up from reference TRBV7-9 and TRBJ2-5, is DTGVSQNPRHKITKRGQNVTFRCDPISEHNRLYWYRQTLGQGPEFLTYFQNEAQLEKSRLLSDRFSAERPKGSFSTLEIQRTEQGDSAMYLCASSRTGGRGETQYFGPGTRLLVL.